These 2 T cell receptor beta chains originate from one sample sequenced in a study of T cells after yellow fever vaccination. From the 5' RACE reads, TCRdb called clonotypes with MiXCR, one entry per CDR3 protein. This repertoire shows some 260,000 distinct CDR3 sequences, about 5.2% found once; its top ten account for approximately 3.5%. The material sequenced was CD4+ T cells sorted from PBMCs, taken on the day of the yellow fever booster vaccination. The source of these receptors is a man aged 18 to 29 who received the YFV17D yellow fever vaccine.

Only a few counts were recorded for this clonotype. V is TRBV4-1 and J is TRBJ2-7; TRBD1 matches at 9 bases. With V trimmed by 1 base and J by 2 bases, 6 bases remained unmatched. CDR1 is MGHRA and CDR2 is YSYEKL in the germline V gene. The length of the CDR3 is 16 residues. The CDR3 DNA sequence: TGCGCCAGCAGCCAAGTAGGACAGGGGTTCCCCTACGAGCAGTACTTC. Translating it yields CASSQVGQGFPYEQYF.

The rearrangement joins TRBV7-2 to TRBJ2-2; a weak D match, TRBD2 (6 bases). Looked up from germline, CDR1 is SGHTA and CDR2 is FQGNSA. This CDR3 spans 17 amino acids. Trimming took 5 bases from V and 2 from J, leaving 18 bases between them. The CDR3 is CASSPPWGTSNTGELFF. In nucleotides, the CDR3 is TGTGCCAGCAGCCCCCCCTGGGGGACTTCAAACACCGGGGAGCTGTTTTTT. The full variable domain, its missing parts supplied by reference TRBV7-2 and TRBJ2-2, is GAGVSQSPSNKVTEKGKDVELRCDPISGHTALYWYRQSLGQGLEFLIYFQGNSAPDKSGLPSDRFSAERTGGSVSTLTIQRTQQEDSAVYLCASSPPWGTSNTGELFFGEGSRLTVL.